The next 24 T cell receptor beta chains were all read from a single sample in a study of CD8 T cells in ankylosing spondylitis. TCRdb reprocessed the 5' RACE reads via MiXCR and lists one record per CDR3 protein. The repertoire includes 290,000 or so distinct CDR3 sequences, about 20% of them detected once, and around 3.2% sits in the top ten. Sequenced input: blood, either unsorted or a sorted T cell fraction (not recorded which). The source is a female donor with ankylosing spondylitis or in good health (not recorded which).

The CDR3 region is CASTIQAGNTEAFF. As DNA, the CDR3 is TGTGCCAGCACTATTCAGGCAGGGAACACTGAAGCTTTCTTT. The J gene is TRBJ1-1, the V gene TRBV6-2 or TRBV6-3; D not certain. V was clipped by 7 bases and J by 1 base, with 13 bases between them. The CDR3 totals 14 residues. Germline lookup yields CDR1 MNHEY and CDR2 SVGEGT.

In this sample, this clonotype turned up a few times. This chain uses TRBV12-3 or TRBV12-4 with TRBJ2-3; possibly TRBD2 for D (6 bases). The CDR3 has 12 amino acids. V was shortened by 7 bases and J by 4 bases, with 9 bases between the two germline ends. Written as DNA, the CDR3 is TGTGCCAGCAACACGGGGGCAGATACGCAGTATTTT. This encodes CASNTGADTQYF.

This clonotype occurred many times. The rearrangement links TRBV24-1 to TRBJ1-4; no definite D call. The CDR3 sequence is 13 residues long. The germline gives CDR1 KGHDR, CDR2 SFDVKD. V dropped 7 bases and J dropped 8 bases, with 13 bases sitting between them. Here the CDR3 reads CATSRRSGEKLFF. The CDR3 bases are TGTGCCACCAGCCGAAGGTCAGGAGAAAAACTGTTTTTT.

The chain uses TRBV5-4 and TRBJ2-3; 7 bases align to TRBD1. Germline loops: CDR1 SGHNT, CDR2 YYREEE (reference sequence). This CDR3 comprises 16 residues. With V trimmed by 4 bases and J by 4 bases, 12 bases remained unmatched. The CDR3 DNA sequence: TGTGCCAGCAGCCGTAGACAGGGTCTAGAAGCAGATACGCAGTATTTT. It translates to CASSRRQGLEADTQYF.

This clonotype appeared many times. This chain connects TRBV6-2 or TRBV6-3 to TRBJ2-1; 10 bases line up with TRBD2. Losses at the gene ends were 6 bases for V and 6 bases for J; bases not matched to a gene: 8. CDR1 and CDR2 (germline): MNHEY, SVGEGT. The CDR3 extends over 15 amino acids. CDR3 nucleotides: TGTGCCAGCAGCATTAGCGGGAGGAACTTCAATGAGCAGTTCTTC. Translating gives CASSISGRNFNEQFF.

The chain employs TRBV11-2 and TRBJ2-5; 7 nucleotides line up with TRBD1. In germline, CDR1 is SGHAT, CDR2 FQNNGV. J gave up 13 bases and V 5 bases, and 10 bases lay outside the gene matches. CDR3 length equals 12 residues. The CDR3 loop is CASSLGAGGAYF. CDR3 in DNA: TGTGCCAGCAGCCTCGGGGCAGGGGGAGCGTACTTC.

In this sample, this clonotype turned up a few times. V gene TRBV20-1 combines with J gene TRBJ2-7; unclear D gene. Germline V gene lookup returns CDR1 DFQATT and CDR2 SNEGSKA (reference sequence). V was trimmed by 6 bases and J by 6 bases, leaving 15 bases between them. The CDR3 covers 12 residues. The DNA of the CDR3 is TGCAGTGCAAAGGTGGCTAGTACCGAGCAGTACTTC. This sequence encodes CSAKVASTEQYF.

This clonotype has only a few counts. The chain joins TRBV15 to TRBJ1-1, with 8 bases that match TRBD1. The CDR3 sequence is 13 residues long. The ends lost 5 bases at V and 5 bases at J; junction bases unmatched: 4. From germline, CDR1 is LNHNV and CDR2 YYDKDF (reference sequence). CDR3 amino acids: CATSQGAGTEAFF. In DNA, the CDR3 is TGTGCCACCAGCCAGGGGGCTGGAACTGAAGCTTTCTTT. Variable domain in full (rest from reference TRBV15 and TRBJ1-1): DAMVIQNPRYQVTQFGKPVTLSCSQTLNHNVMYWYQQKSSQAPKLLFHYYDKDFNNEADTPDNFQSRRPNTSFCFLDIRSPGLGDTAMYLCATSQGAGTEAFFGQGTRLTVV.

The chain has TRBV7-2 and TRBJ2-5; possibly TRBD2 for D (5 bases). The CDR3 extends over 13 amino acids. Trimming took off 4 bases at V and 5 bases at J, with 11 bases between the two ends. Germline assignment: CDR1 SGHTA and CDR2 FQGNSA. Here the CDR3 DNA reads TGTGCCAGCAGCTCGGTACGAGGGGAGACCCAGTACTTC. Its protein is CASSSVRGETQYF.

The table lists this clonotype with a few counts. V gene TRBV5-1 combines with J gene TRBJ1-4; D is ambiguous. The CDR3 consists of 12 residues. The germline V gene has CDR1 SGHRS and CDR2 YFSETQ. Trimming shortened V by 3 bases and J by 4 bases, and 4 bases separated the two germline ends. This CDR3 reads CASSSNNEKLFF. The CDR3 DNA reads TGCGCCAGCAGCTCAAATAATGAAAAACTGTTTTTT.

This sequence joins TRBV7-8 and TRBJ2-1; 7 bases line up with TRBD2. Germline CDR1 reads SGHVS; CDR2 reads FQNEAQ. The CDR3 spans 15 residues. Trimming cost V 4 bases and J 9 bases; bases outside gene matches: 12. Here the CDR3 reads CASSSQRLANAEQFF. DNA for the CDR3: TGTGCCAGCAGCTCTCAACGACTAGCCAACGCTGAGCAGTTCTTC.

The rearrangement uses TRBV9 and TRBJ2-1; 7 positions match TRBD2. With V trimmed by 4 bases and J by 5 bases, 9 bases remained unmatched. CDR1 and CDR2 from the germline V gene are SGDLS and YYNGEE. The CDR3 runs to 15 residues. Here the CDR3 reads CASSPPLARHNEQFF. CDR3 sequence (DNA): TGTGCCAGCAGCCCCCCACTAGCGCGTCACAATGAGCAGTTCTTC. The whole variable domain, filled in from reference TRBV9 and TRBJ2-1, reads DSGVTQTPKHLITATGQRVTLRCSPRSGDLSVYWYQQSLDQGLQFLIQYYNGEERAKGNILERFSAQQFPDLHSELNLSSLELGDSALYFCASSPPLARHNEQFFGPGTRLTVL.

The CDR3: CAGELGTGHTLAKNIQYF. The CDR3, as DNA: TGTGCCGGTGAATTAGGAACGGGACACACCCTAGCCAAAAACATTCAGTACTTC. This chain uses TRBV21-1 with TRBJ2-4; TRBD1 was called by the table and not checked on the DNA. TRBV21-1 is listed as a pseudogene. The CDR3 loop spans 18 amino acids.

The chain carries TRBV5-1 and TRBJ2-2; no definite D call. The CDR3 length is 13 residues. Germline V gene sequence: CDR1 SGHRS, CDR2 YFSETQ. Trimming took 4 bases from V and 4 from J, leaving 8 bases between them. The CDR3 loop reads CASSAGFTGELFF. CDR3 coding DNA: TGCGCCAGCAGCGCTGGTTTCACCGGGGAGCTGTTTTTT.

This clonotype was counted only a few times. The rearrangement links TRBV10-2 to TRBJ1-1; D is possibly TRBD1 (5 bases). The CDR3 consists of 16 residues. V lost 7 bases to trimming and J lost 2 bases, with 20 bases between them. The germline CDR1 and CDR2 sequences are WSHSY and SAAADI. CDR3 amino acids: CASTRGQGVYNTEAFF. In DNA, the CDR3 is TGCGCCAGCACGAGGGGCCAGGGAGTGTATAACACTGAAGCTTTCTTT.

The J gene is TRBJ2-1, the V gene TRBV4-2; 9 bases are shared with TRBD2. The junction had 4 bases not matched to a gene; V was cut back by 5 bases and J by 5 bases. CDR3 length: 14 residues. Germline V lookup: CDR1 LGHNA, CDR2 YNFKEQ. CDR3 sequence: CASSSGRYNNEQFF. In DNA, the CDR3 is TGTGCCAGCAGCAGCGGGAGGTACAACAATGAGCAGTTCTTC.

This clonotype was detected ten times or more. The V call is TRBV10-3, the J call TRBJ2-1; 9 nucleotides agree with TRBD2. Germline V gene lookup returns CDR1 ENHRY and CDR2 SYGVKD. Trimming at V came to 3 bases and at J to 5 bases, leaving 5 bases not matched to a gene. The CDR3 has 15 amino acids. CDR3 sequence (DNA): TGTGCCATCAGTGATGTGACTAGCGGAAACAATGAGCAGTTCTTC. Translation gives CAISDVTSGNNEQFF.

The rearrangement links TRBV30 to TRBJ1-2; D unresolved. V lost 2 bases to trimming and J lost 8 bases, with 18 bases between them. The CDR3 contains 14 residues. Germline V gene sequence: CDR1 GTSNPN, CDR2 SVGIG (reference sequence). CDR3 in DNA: TGTGCCTGGAGTCCCAATAGTCAGACGAGAGGCTACACCTTC. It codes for CAWSPNSQTRGYTF.

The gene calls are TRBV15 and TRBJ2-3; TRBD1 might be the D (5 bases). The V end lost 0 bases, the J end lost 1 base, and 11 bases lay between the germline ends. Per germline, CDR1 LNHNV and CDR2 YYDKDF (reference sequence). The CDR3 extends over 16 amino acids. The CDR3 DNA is TGTGCCACCAGCAGAGATGGGGCTAGACGCACAGATACGCAGTATTTT. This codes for CATSRDGARRTDTQYF.

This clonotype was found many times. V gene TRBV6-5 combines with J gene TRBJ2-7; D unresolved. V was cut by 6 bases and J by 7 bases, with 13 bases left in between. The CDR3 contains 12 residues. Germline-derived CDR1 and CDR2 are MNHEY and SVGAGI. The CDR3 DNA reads TGTGCCAGCAGGCAGTATGGAGAAGAGCAGTACTTC. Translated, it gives CASRQYGEEQYF.

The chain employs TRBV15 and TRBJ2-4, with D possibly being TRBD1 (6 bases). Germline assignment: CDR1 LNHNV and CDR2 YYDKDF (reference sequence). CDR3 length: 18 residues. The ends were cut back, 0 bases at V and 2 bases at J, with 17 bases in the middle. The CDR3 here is CATSRDKKQGRTKNIQYF. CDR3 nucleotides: TGTGCCACCAGCAGAGATAAAAAACAGGGAAGGACCAAAAACATTCAGTACTTC.

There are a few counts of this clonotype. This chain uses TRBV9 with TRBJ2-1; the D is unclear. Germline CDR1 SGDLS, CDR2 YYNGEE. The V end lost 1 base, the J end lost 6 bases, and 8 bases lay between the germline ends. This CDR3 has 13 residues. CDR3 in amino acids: CASSVNLGNEQFF. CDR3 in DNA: TGTGCCAGCAGCGTAAATCTAGGCAATGAGCAGTTCTTC.

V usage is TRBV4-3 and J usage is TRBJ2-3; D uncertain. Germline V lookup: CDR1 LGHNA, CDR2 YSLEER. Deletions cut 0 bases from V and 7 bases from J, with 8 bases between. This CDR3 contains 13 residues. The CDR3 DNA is TGCGCCAGCAGCCAAGATTGGGGATATACGCAGTATTTT. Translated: CASSQDWGYTQYF.

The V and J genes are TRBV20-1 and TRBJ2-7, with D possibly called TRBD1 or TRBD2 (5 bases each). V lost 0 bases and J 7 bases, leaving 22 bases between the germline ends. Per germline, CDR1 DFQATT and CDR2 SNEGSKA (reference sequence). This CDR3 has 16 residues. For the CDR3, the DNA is TGCAGTGCTAGAGATCAATTGTGGGGGTCCCTAAAGGAGCAGTACTTC. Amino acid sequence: CSARDQLWGSLKEQYF.